The entry below gives a single TCR beta chain sequence along with its context. This entry is derived from a study of blood T cell repertoires in COVID-19. How the authors handled the data: Estimates of nucleated cell counts were drawn from the amplification of reference gene primers. The data were produced by immunoSEQ multiplex PCR, yet TCRdb's version contains in-frame clones alone and is incomplete. V, J and clone size derive from that table, while D and trimming were established from the DNA sequence. The sample gives 250,000 or so clones, around 83% of which show up once; roughly 10% is in the top ten. The germline V gene has CDR1 MNHEY and CDR2 SMNVEV (reference sequence). V was clipped by 6 bases and J by 2 bases; unmatched bases: 6. CDR3 length: 15 amino acids.

The specimen was peripheral blood. This chain joins TRBV27 and TRBJ2-7; the match to TRBD1 covers 11 bases. The source of this sequence is a man of 80 years or more with acute or convalescent COVID-19. The CDR3 DNA follows: TGTGCCAGCAGGAATGGACAGGGGGCGACCTACGAGCAGTACTTC. Amino acid sequence: CASRNGQGATYEQYF.